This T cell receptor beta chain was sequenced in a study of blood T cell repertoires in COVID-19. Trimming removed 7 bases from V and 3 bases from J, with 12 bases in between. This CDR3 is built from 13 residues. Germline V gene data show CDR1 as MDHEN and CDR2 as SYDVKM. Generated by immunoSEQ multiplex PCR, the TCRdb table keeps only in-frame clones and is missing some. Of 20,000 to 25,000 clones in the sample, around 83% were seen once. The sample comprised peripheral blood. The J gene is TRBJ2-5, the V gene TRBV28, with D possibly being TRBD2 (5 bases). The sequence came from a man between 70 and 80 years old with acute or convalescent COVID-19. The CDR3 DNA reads TGTGCCAGCACCCCCCCGGGGAAAGAGACCCAGTACTTC. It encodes CASTPPGKETQYF.